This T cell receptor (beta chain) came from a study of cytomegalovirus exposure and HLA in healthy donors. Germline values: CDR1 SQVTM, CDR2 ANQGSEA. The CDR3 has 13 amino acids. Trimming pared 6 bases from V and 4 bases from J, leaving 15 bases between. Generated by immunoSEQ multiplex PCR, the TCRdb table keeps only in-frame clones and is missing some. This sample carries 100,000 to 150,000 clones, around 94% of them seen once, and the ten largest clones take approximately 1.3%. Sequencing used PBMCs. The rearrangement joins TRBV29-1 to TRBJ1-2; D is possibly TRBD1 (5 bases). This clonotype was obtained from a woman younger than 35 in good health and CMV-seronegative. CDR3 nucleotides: TGCAGCGTCGCGTCACAGGCCGTCTATGGCTACACCTTC. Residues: CSVASQAVYGYTF.